A single T cell receptor beta chain is shown here with its context. In the original analysis: Reference gene primers were amplified, and this amplification served to estimate nucleated cell counts. The protocol was immunoSEQ multiplex PCR, while the TCRdb copy is restricted to in-frame clones and leaves out a portion. The V and J calls and clone size were taken over from that table, and D and trimming were inferred from the DNA. Here the sample spans 120,000 or so clones, 80% being singletons. This entry is derived from a study of blood T cell repertoires in COVID-19. Overall study context: The study drew acute and convalescent COVID-19 samples from the United States, Italy and Spain. T cells, B-cell-depleted T cells, or PBMCs provided the cDNA or gDNA that served as material.

The CDR3 is made up of 14 amino acids. From germline, CDR1 is SGHNT and CDR2 YYREEE (reference sequence). The V end was cut by 0 bases, the J end by 8 bases, with 14 bases between. The V and J genes are TRBV5-4 and TRBJ1-1, with no clear D. This TCR was sampled from a human donor in a cohort sampled during active COVID-19. Sequencing was performed on peripheral blood. The chain's CDR3 is CASSLDGRREEAFF. The CDR3 nucleotides read TGTGCCAGCAGCTTGGATGGGAGGAGGGAAGAAGCTTTCTTT.